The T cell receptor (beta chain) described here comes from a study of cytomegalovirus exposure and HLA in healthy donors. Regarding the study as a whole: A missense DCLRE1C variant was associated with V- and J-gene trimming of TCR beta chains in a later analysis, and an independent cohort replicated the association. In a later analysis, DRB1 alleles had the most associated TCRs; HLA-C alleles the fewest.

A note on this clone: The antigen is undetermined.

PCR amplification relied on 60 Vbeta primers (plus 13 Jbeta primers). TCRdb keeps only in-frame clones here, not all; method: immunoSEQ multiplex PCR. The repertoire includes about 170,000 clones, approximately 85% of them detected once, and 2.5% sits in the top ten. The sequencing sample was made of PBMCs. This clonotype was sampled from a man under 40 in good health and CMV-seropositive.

The CDR3 reads CASSVREDSYEQYF. CDR3 bases: TGTGCCAGCAGTGTCCGGGAGGACTCCTACGAGCAGTACTTC. The chain carries TRBV6-1 and TRBJ2-7; TRBD2 matches at 7 bases. The CDR3 contains 14 residues. Germline V gene lookup returns CDR1 MNHNS and CDR2 SASEGT. The V gene end was trimmed by 4 bases and the J gene end by 0 bases; junction bases not matched to a gene: 3.